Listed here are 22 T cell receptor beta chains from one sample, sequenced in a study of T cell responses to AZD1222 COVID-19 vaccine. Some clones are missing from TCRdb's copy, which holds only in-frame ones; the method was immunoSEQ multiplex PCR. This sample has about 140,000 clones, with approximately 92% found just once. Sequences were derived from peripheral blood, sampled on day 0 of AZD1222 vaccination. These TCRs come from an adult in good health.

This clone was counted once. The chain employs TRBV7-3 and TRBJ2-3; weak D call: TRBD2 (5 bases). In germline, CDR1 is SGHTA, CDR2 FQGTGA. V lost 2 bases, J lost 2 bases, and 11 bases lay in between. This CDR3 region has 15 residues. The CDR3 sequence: CASSLSSGNTDTQYF. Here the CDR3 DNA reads TGTGCCAGCAGCTTATCCAGCGGAAACACAGATACGCAGTATTTT.

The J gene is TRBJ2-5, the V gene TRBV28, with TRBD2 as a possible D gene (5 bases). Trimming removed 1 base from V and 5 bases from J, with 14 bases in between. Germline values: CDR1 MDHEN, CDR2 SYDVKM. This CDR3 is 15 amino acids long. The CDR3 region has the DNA TGTGCCAGCAGTTTATTTCGGGGAATCGGGGAGACCCAGTACTTC. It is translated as CASSLFRGIGETQYF.

The CDR3 here is CASSLAGLAGGLETQYF. CDR3 DNA: TGTGCCAGCAGCTTAGCGGGGCTAGCGGGAGGTTTGGAGACCCAGTACTTC. This rearrangement joins TRBV7-9 to TRBJ2-5, with TRBD2 matching over 11 bases. From germline, CDR1 is SEHNR and CDR2 FQNEAQ (reference sequence). Germline trimming cut 0 bases from V and 5 bases from J; bases unmatched to any gene: 8. CDR3 length: 17 residues.

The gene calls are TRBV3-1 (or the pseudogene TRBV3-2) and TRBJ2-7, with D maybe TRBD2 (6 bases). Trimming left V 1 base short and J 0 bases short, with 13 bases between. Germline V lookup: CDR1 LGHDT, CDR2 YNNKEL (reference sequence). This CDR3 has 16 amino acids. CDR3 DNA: TGTGCCAGCAGCCAAGGGGTGGTGGGGGGCTCCTACGAGCAGTACTTC. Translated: CASSQGVVGGSYEQYF.

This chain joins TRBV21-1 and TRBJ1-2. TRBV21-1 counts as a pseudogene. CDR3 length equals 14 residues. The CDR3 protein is CASAQRGGNNGYTF. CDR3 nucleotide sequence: TGTGCCAGCGCCCAAAGGGGGGGGAACAATGGCTACACCTTC.

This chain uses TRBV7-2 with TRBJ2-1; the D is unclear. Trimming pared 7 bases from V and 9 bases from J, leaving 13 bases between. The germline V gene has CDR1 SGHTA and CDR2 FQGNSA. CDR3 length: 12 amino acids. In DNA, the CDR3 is TGTGCCAGCACACTCAGACGTAGTGAGCAGTTCTTC. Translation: CASTLRRSEQFF. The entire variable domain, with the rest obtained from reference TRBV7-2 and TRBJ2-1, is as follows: GAGVSQSPSNKVTEKGKDVELRCDPISGHTALYWYRQSLGQGLEFLIYFQGNSAPDKSGLPSDRFSAERTGGSVSTLTIQRTQQEDSAVYLCASTLRRSEQFFGPGTRLTVL.

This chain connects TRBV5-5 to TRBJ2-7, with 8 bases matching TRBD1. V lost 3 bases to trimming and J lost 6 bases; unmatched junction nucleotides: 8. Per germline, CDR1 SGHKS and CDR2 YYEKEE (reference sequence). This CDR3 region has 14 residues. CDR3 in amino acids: CASSSTGQAPEQYF. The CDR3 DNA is TGTGCCAGCAGCTCGACGGGACAGGCCCCCGAGCAGTACTTC.

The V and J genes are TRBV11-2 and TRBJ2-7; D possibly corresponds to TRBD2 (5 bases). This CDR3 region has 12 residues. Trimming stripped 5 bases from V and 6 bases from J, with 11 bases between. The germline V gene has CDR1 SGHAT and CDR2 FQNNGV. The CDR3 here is CASSTGRGEQYF. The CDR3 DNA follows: TGTGCCAGCAGCACCGGCCGGGGCGAGCAGTACTTC. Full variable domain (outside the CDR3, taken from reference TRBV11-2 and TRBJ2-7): EAGVAQSPRYKIIEKRQSVAFWCNPISGHATLYWYQQILGQGPKLLIQFQNNGVVDDSQLPKDRFSAERLKGVDSTLKIQPAKLEDSAVYLCASSTGRGEQYFGPGTRLTVT.

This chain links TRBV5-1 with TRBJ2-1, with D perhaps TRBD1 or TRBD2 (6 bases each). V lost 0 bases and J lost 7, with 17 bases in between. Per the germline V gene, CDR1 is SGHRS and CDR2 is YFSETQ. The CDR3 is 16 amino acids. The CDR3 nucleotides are TGCGCCAGCAGCTTGGAAGGGGGGCGGATTTGGAATGAGCAGTTCTTC. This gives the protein CASSLEGGRIWNEQFF.

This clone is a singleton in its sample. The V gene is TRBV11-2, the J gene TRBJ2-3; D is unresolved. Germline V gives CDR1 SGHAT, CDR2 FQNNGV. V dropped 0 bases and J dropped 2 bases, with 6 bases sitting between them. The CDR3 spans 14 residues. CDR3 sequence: CASSLEVFTDTQYF. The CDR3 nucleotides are TGTGCCAGCAGCTTAGAGGTGTTCACAGATACGCAGTATTTT.

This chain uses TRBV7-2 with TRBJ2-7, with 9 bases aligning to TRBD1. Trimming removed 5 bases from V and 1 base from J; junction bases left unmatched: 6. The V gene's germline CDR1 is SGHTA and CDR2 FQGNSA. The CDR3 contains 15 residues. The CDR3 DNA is TGTGCCAGCAGCCTTGACAGGGGGGGGTCCTACGAGCAGTACTTC. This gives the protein CASSLDRGGSYEQYF.

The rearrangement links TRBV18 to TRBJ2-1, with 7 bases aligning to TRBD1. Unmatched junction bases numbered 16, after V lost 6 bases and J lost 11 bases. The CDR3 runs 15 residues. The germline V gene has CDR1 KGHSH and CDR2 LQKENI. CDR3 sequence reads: CASSLDRDLLVQQFF. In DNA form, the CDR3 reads TGTGCCAGCTCGCTTGACAGGGACCTGTTGGTACAGCAGTTCTTC.

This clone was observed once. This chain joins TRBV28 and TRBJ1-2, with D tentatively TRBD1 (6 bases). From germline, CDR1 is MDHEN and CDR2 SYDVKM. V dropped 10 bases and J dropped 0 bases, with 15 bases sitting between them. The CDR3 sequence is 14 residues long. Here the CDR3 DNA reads TGTGCCACCATGGGGACATTAGCTAACTATGGCTACACCTTC. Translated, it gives CATMGTLANYGYTF.

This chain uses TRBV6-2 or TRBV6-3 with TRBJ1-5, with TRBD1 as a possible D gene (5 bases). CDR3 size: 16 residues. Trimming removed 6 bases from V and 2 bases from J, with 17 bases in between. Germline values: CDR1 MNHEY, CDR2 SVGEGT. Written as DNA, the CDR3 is TGTGCCAGCAGCCACGGTAGCAGGGTGGGCAATCAGCCCCAGCATTTT. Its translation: CASSHGSRVGNQPQHF.

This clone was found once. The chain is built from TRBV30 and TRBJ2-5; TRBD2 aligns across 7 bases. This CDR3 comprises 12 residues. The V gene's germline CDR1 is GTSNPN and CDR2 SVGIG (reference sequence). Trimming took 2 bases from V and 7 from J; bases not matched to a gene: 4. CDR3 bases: TGTGCCTGGAGTCCGGGAGGTTGGACCCAGTACTTC. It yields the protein CAWSPGGWTQYF. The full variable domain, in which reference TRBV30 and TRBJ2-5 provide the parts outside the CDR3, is SQTIHQWPATLVQPVGSPLSLECTVEGTSNPNLYWYRQAAGRGLQLLFYSVGIGQISSEVPQNLSASRPQDRQFILSSKKLLLSDSGFYLCAWSPGGWTQYFGPGTRLLVL.

CDR3 DNA: TGTGCCACCGGGCCGGCCCCTTCGGGGGGCAATCAGCCCCAGCATTTT. This sequence encodes CATGPAPSGGNQPQHF. This chain connects TRBV10-3 to TRBJ1-5; tentatively, D is TRBD1 (5 bases). This CDR3 comprises 16 residues. Germline V gene data show CDR1 as ENHRY and CDR2 as SYGVKD. With 10 bases removed from V and 2 bases from J, the gap between germline ends came to 21 bases.

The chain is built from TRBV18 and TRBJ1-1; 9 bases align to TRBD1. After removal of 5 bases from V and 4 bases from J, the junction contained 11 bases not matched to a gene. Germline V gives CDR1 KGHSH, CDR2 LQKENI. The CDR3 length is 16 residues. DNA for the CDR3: TGTGCCAGCTCAGGACCTGGGGACAGGGCGGGCACTGAAGCTTTCTTT. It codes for CASSGPGDRAGTEAFF.

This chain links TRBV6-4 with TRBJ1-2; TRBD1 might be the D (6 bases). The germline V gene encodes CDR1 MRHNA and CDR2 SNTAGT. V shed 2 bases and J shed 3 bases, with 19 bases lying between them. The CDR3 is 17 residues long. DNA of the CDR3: TGTGCCAGCAGTGACGGTCTTCGGGGGGCGCAGTACTATGGCTACACCTTC. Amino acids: CASSDGLRGAQYYGYTF.

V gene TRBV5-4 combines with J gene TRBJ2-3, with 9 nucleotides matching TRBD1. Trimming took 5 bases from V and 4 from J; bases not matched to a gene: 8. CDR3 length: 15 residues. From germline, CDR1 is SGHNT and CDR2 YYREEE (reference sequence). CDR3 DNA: TGTGCCAGCAGTCAGGACAGGGGTCGGTCAGATACGCAGTATTTT. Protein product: CASSQDRGRSDTQYF. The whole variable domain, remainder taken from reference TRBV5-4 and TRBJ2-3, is ETGVTQSPTHLIKTRGQQVTLRCSSQSGHNTVSWYQQALGQGPQFIFQYYREEENGRGNFPPRFSGLQFPNYSSELNVNALELDDSALYLCASSQDRGRSDTQYFGPGTRLTVL.

The CDR3 sequence: CASSLGQGGSGNTIYF. CDR3 in DNA: TGTGCCAGCAGTTTAGGACAGGGAGGCTCTGGAAACACCATATATTTT. The rearrangement uses TRBV27 and TRBJ1-3; 8 bases line up with TRBD1. Per the germline V gene, CDR1 is MNHEY and CDR2 is SMNVEV (reference sequence). The CDR3 sequence is 16 residues long. Trimming took 2 bases from V and 0 from J; bases not matched to a gene: 3.

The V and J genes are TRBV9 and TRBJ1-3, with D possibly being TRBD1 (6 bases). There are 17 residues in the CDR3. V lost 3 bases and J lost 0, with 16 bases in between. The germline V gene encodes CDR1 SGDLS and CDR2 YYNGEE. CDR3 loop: CASSARTELFSGNTIYF. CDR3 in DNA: TGTGCCAGCAGCGCGCGGACAGAACTTTTCTCTGGAAACACCATATATTTT.

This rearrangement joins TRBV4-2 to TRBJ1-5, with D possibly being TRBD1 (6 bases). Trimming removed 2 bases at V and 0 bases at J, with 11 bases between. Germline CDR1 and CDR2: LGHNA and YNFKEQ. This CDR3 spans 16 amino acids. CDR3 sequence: CASSQTGHYSNQPQHF. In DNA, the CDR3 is TGTGCCAGCAGCCAAACGGGACACTATAGCAATCAGCCCCAGCATTTT.